This T cell receptor (beta chain) came from a study of blood T cells in healthy people across ages. A sample-barcoded 5' primer and a J-beta primer mix were used in a second PCR of roughly 6 to 12 cycles. Via MiXCR, TCRdb re-called the 5' RACE reads, giving one row per CDR3 protein. The sample includes hundreds of thousands of distinct CDR3 sequences, roughly 25% of them seen just once. The CDR3 length is 16 residues. Germline CDR1 reads SGHNT; CDR2 reads YYREEE (reference sequence). This clonotype was found a few times. These sequences were also reported in another study, on T cells of mothers and their children.

The sequence came from a boy between 10 and 17 years old in good health. This sequence joins TRBV5-4 and TRBJ2-5; 9 bases map to TRBD1. The end of the DNA is better explained by TRBJ2-1, so the J call may be wrong. Sequencing was carried out using blood. CDR3: CASSSYIRTGANEQFF. For the CDR3, the DNA is TGTGCCAGCAGCTCATATATCAGGACAGGGGCCAATGAGCAGTTCTTC.